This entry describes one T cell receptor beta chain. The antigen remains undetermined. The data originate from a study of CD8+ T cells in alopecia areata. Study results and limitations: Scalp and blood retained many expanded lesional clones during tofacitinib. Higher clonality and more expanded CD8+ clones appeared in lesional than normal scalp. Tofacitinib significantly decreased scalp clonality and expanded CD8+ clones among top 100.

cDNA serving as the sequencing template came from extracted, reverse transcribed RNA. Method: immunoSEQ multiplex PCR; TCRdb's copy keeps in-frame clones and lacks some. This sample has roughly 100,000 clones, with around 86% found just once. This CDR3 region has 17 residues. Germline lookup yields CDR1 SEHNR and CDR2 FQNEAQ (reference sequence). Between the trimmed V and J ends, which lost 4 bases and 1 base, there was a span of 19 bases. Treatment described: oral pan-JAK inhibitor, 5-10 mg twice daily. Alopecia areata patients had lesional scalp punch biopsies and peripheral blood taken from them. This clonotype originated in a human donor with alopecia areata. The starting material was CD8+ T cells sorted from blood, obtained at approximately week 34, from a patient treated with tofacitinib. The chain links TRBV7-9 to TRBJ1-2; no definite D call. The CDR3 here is CASSYPGVGSNNYGYTF. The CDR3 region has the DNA TGTGCCAGCAGCTACCCCGGAGTCGGCAGTAATAACTATGGCTACACCTTC. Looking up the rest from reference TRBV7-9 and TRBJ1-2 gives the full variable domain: DTGVSQNPRHKITKRGQNVTFRCDPISEHNRLYWYRQTLGQGPEFLTYFQNEAQLEKSRLLSDRFSAERPKGSFSTLEIQRTEQGDSAMYLCASSYPGVGSNNYGYTFGSGTRLTVV.